Reported below is one TCR beta chain. Antigen: not known. This entry comes from a study of T cell clones after liver transplantation. Background on the study: TCRbeta sequencing after a pre-transplant mixed lymphocyte reaction identified graft-donor-reactive clones, later tracked in post-transplant blood. General study findings and limits: Small, mixed patient groups and varying post-transplant times limit these conclusions. In 5 of 8 subjects, circulating graft-donor-reactive CD4 TCRbeta sequences fell significantly after transplant.

The data were produced by immunoSEQ multiplex PCR, yet TCRdb's version contains in-frame clones alone and is incomplete. The sample yields about 74,000 clones, roughly 80% seen once. Sample: CD4+ T cells from blood, taken before liver transplant. The clonotype comes from a human donor who received a liver transplant.

The CDR3 DNA reads as TGTGCCAGCAGTTTAAGGGGGACTAGCGTCGATGAGCAGTTCTTC. It encodes CASSLRGTSVDEQFF. The gene calls are TRBV27 and TRBJ2-1; 10 positions match TRBD2. V was pared by 2 bases and J by 8 bases, with 6 bases of the junction left unmatched. This CDR3 is 15 amino acids long. The germline V gene encodes CDR1 MNHEY and CDR2 SMNVEV (reference sequence).